These 30 T cell receptor beta chains came from one sample sequenced in a study of blood T cells in healthy people across ages. Combining a sample-barcoded 5' primer with a J-beta primer mix, a second PCR ran for roughly 7 to 12 cycles. TCRdb itself ran the 5' RACE reads through MiXCR, one entry per CDR3 protein. The top ten hold roughly 13% of the sample, which has hundreds of thousands of distinct CDR3 sequences, about 48% seen once. The specimen sequenced was blood. These receptors originate from a young man in good health.

This clonotype has more than one count but fewer than ten. The chain is built from TRBV11-1 and TRBJ1-1; the match to TRBD1 covers 7 bases. The germline V gene has CDR1 SGHAT and CDR2 FQDESV (reference sequence). The CDR3 loop spans 13 amino acids. V lost 6 bases and J lost 0; bases outside the gene matches: 1. The DNA of the CDR3 is TGTGCCAGCAGGGACAGGCTGAACACTGAAGCTTTCTTT. Protein sequence: CASRDRLNTEAFF. Full variable domain (remainder filled in from reference TRBV11-1 and TRBJ1-1): EAEVAQSPRYKITEKSQAVAFWCDPISGHATLYWYRQILGQGPELLVQFQDESVVDDSQLPKDRFSAERLKGVDSTLKIQPAELGDSAMYLCASRDRLNTEAFFGQGTRLTVV.

The gene calls are TRBV7-9 and TRBJ2-7, with TRBD2 matching 9 bases. V gave up 4 bases and J gave up 6 bases; unmatched junction bases: 10. The CDR3 spans 15 residues. Germline assignment: CDR1 SEHNR and CDR2 FQNEAQ (reference sequence). The CDR3 DNA sequence: TGTGCCAGCAGCTCGACTAGCGGACTATTCGGCGAGCAGTACTTC. This translates into CASSSTSGLFGEQYF.

The rearrangement links TRBV7-9 to TRBJ2-5; D is unclear. Germline-derived CDR1 and CDR2 are SEHNR and FQNEAQ (reference sequence). The CDR3 has 15 amino acids. Trimming shortened V by 1 base and J by 1 base, and 10 bases separated the two germline ends. DNA for the CDR3: TGTGCCAGCAGCTTAGAGCCCCAAGTCCAAGAGACCCAGTACTTC. It codes for CASSLEPQVQETQYF.

This chain links TRBV20-1 with TRBJ2-1, with 10 nucleotides matching TRBD2. Per the germline V gene, CDR1 is DFQATT and CDR2 is SNEGSKA (reference sequence). V gave up 2 bases and J gave up 0 bases; unmatched junction bases: 7. The CDR3 extends over 17 amino acids. For the CDR3, the DNA is TGCAGTGCTAGAACGCTTAGCGGGGGGTACTCCTACAATGAGCAGTTCTTC. Translated, it gives CSARTLSGGYSYNEQFF.

The rearrangement uses TRBV6-2 or TRBV6-3 and TRBJ1-1, with 9 bases fitting TRBD1. The V segment lost 8 bases and the J segment 4 bases; nucleotides outside the gene matches: 14. Looked up from germline, CDR1 is MNHEY and CDR2 is SVGEGT. This CDR3 has 16 residues. The CDR3 loop is CASGDTPGQGSTEAFF. CDR3 nucleotide sequence: TGTGCCAGCGGTGACACACCGGGACAGGGAAGCACTGAAGCTTTCTTT.

Points on this clonotype: The junction does not match germline at one end; this may be a read error. The genes are TRBV7-2 and TRBJ2-1; 11 bases align to TRBD2. The germline CDR1 and CDR2 sequences are SGHTA and FQGNSA. CDR3 size: 15 residues. CDR3 residues: CASRLAGGRSDEQFF. CDR3 nucleotide sequence: TGTGCCAGCAGGTTAGCGGGGGGGAGGTCTGATGAGCAGTTCTTC.

As to this clonotype: A junction end diverges from the germline sequence, so it may reflect a read error. CDR3 nucleotides: TGCGCCAGCAGCCAAGGTGATAATAGCGATCAGCCCCAGCATTTT. It is translated as CASSQGDNSDQPQHF. J is TRBJ1-5 and V is TRBV4-1; no clear D gene. CDR3 length: 15 amino acids. Germline V CDR1 and CDR2: MGHRA, YSYEKL.

In its sample, this clonotype was seen a few times. The rearrangement joins TRBV14 to TRBJ2-1; 8 bases align to TRBD1. Germline-derived CDR1 and CDR2 are SGHDN and FVKESK. V shed 0 bases and J 3 bases; nucleotides not matched to a gene: 4. The CDR3 consists of 16 residues. CDR3 sequence: CASSQEPGGFYNEQFF. The CDR3 DNA sequence: TGTGCCAGCAGCCAAGAGCCAGGGGGCTTCTACAATGAGCAGTTCTTC.

This clonotype turned up a few times. J is TRBJ2-1 and V is TRBV29-1; D is uncertain. Trimming stripped 3 bases from V and 2 bases from J, with 11 bases between. Per germline, CDR1 SQVTM and CDR2 ANQGSEA. This CDR3 is 14 amino acids long. For the CDR3, the DNA is TGCAGCGTTGAGTTGAGTCCAGCCTACAATGAGCAGTTCTTC. As protein: CSVELSPAYNEQFF.

J is TRBJ2-1 and V is TRBV25-1; D perhaps matches TRBD1 (5 bases). V gave up 0 bases and J gave up 3 bases, with 9 bases separating them. The CDR3 contains 15 residues. Germline CDR1 MGHDK, CDR2 SYGVNS. CDR3 sequence: CASSEYRANYNEQFF. DNA of the CDR3: TGTGCCAGCAGTGAATACAGGGCCAACTACAATGAGCAGTTCTTC.

This clonotype was seen once. The chain recombines TRBV20-1 with TRBJ2-5, with D perhaps matching TRBD2 (5 bases). Trimming shortened V by 4 bases and J by 1 base, and 13 bases separated the two germline ends. The CDR3 length is 14 residues. Germline V CDR1 and CDR2: DFQATT, SNEGSKA (reference sequence). The CDR3 DNA reads as TGCAGTGCTAATCCCAGCGGAGCCCAAGAGACCCAGTACTTC. This codes for CSANPSGAQETQYF.

The chain couples TRBV27 to TRBJ2-7, with TRBD1 matching 7 bases. The V segment lost 5 bases and the J segment 1 base; nucleotides outside the gene matches: 5. The CDR3 spans 14 residues. CDR1 is MNHEY and CDR2 is SMNVEV in the germline V gene (reference sequence). The CDR3 nucleotides read TGTGCCAGCAGTGATACAGGGGAATCCTACGAGCAGTACTTC. Encoded protein: CASSDTGESYEQYF.

This clonotype was found a few times. V usage is TRBV20-1 and J usage is TRBJ2-7; D is uncertain. V was shortened by 6 bases and J by 5 bases, with 14 bases between the two germline ends. The germline V gene has CDR1 DFQATT and CDR2 SNEGSKA (reference sequence). This CDR3 has 12 amino acids. The DNA for the CDR3 is TGCAGTGCCGCGAAATCAAGGAACGAGCAGTACTTC. It translates to CSAAKSRNEQYF.

This clonotype showed up just a few times. The chain combines TRBV12-3 or TRBV12-4 with TRBJ1-2; 7 bases align to TRBD1. This CDR3 has 14 residues. The V and J ends lost 4 bases and 4 bases, in that order; junction bases with no gene match: 6. CDR3 loop: CASSSSTGFYGYTF. DNA for the CDR3: TGTGCCAGCAGTTCCTCGACAGGGTTCTATGGCTACACCTTC.

V and J are TRBV11-2 and TRBJ1-5; no reliable D call. The CDR3 totals 15 residues. Germline CDR1 SGHAT, CDR2 FQNNGV. Deletions cut 4 bases from V and 5 bases from J, with 15 bases between. The CDR3 loop reads CASSSDGRSDQPQHF. DNA for the CDR3: TGTGCCAGCAGCTCGGACGGACGGTCGGATCAGCCCCAGCATTTT.

The CDR3 is CASSQNVGVQETQYF. The CDR3 coding sequence is TGCGCCAGCAGCCAAAACGTGGGGGTCCAAGAGACCCAGTACTTC. The chain employs TRBV5-1 and TRBJ2-5, with D perhaps matching TRBD1 or TRBD2 (5 bases each). CDR3 length: 15 amino acids. CDR1 is SGHRS, CDR2 YFSETQ, per germline. The V and J ends lost 4 bases and 1 base respectively, with 14 bases between them.

This clonotype was recorded a few times. V usage is TRBV6-6 and J usage is TRBJ1-2; TRBD1 agrees at 10 bases. V shed 6 bases, J shed 8 bases, and the junction held 9 bases outside the gene matches. CDR3 length equals 14 residues. Germline values: CDR1 MNHNY, CDR2 SVGAGI (reference sequence). CDR3 protein: CASRPWTGGYGYTF. CDR3 sequence (DNA): TGTGCCAGCAGACCCTGGACAGGGGGGTACGGCTACACCTTC.

CDR3 sequence (DNA): TGTGCCAGCAGCCAAAGGACAGAAAATGAAAAACTGTTTTTT. It is translated as CASSQRTENEKLFF. The chain is built from TRBV3-1 and TRBJ1-4; possible D gene TRBD1, 6 bases. V was shortened by 2 bases and J by 5 bases, with 9 bases between the two germline ends. Germline V gives CDR1 LGHDT, CDR2 YNNKEL (reference sequence). The CDR3 loop spans 14 amino acids.

The V and J genes are TRBV12-3 or TRBV12-4 and TRBJ2-2; 7 nucleotides line up with TRBD2. The trim removed 6 bases at V and 5 bases at J, leaving 9 bases unmatched. There are 15 residues in the CDR3. The CDR3 DNA sequence: TGTGCCAGCAGCCCTCCTGGGGGGGTGACCGGGGAGCTGTTTTTT. Amino acid sequence: CASSPPGGVTGELFF.

There are a few counts of this clonotype. The V and J genes are TRBV6-6 and TRBJ1-4; possible D gene TRBD1, 6 bases. V lost 0 bases to trimming and J lost 2 bases, with 7 bases between them. The germline V gene encodes CDR1 MNHNY and CDR2 SVGAGI (reference sequence). This CDR3 is 15 amino acids long. CDR3 region: CASSYSRGTNEKLFF. The CDR3 DNA reads TGTGCCAGCAGTTACTCGAGGGGGACTAATGAAAAACTGTTTTTT.

The chain recombines TRBV6-4 with TRBJ2-1, with TRBD2 matching over 7 bases. The germline V gene encodes CDR1 MRHNA and CDR2 SNTAGT. The CDR3 runs to 13 residues. The V and J ends lost 6 bases and 7 bases, in that order; junction bases with no gene match: 6. The CDR3 nucleotides read TGTGCCAGCAGGGACGGGGGAGGGAATGAGCAGTTCTTC. This gives the protein CASRDGGGNEQFF.

The chain carries TRBV20-1 and TRBJ1-2, with D possibly being TRBD1 (5 bases). Germline lookup yields CDR1 DFQATT and CDR2 SNEGSKA (reference sequence). The CDR3 has 14 amino acids. The V end was cut by 5 bases, the J end by 4 bases, with 17 bases between. CDR3 DNA: TGCAGTGCTCGCGAGACAGAGCCGAGCTATGGCTACACCTTC. It specifies CSARETEPSYGYTF.

The count of this clonotype is one. A much larger clone is a single base away; this may be a read error. The chain joins TRBV29-1 to TRBJ2-1, with 10 bases lining up with TRBD1. Germline CDR1 and CDR2: SQVTM and ANQGSEA. The CDR3 sequence is 12 residues long. Trimming cost V 4 bases and J 9 bases; bases outside gene matches: 3. The CDR3 loop reads CSVGQGAVEQFF. The CDR3 DNA reads as TGCAGCGTTGGACAGGGGGCAGTTGAGCAGTTCTTC.

This CDR3 reads CASSLSSPTKAGAYEQYF. For the CDR3, the DNA is TGTGCCAGCAGTTTATCGAGCCCGACAAAGGCGGGGGCCTACGAGCAGTACTTC. This rearrangement joins TRBV27 to TRBJ2-7; 7 bases are a match to TRBD2. The V and J ends lost 0 bases and 2 bases, in that order; junction bases with no gene match: 13. Per the germline V gene, CDR1 is MNHEY and CDR2 is SMNVEV (reference sequence). CDR3 length: 18 residues.

J is TRBJ1-6 and V is TRBV12-3 or TRBV12-4, with a tentative D call TRBD1 (6 bases). Between the trimmed V and J ends, which lost 5 bases and 10 bases, there was a span of 21 bases. This CDR3 spans 16 amino acids. The CDR3 coding sequence is TGTGCCAGCAGTCCACAGGGACTTAAAGTTGGATCACCCCTCCACTTT. Protein sequence: CASSPQGLKVGSPLHF.

The rearrangement joins TRBV7-3 to TRBJ2-3; a weak D match, TRBD1 (7 bases). The germline CDR1 and CDR2 sequences are SGHTA and FQGTGA. With 4 bases removed from V and 6 bases from J, the gap between germline ends came to 17 bases. The CDR3 has 15 amino acids. This CDR3 is CASSSLGQEGDTQYF. The CDR3, as DNA: TGTGCCAGCAGCTCGCTCGGACAGGAGGGGGATACGCAGTATTTT.

The chain is built from TRBV12-3 or TRBV12-4 and TRBJ1-2; D not resolved. V lost 2 bases, J lost 13 bases, and 17 bases lay in between. The CDR3 is 13 residues long. The CDR3 loop is CASSLWADGMGTF. Here the CDR3 DNA reads TGTGCCAGCAGTTTATGGGCAGACGGTATGGGCACCTTC.

This clonotype was observed a handful of times. The rearrangement links TRBV9 to TRBJ1-5; possibly TRBD1 for D (5 bases). The germline V and J ends were trimmed by 0 bases and 6 bases, with 10 bases remaining between them. This CDR3 has 14 residues. The germline gives CDR1 SGDLS, CDR2 YYNGEE. CDR3 bases: TGTGCCAGCAGCGTAGACGGCGGGGGTCAGCCCCAGCATTTT. Its translation: CASSVDGGGQPQHF.

The genes are TRBV7-9 and TRBJ1-2; D is unresolved. This CDR3 region has 9 residues. Trimming took off 2 bases at V and 9 bases at J, with 1 base between the two ends. CDR1 and CDR2 from the germline V gene are SEHNR and FQNEAQ (reference sequence). The CDR3 DNA follows: TGTGCCAGCAGCTTAAGCTACACCTTC. It specifies CASSLSYTF. The entire variable domain, with the rest obtained from reference TRBV7-9 and TRBJ1-2, is as follows: DTGVSQNPRHKITKRGQNVTFRCDPISEHNRLYWYRQTLGQGPEFLTYFQNEAQLEKSRLLSDRFSAERPKGSFSTLEIQRTEQGDSAMYLCASSLSYTFGSGTRLTVV.

CDR3 DNA: TGTGCCAGCAGCGTATTGGGGGGCCGAAATGAAAAACTGTTTTTT. The encoded protein is CASSVLGGRNEKLFF. V usage is TRBV5-6 and J usage is TRBJ1-4, with a tentative D call TRBD1 (6 bases). This CDR3 has 15 amino acids. The germline V gene encodes CDR1 SGHDT and CDR2 YYEEEE. V was shortened by 4 bases and J by 5 bases, with 15 bases between the two germline ends.